Presented here are 24 T cell receptor beta chains from one specimen sequenced in a study of blood T cells in healthy people across ages. A sample-barcoded 5' primer and a J-beta primer mix were used in a second PCR of roughly 7 to 11 cycles. A single record per CDR3 protein comes from TCRdb applying MiXCR to the 5' RACE reads. The table has more than 500,000 distinct CDR3 sequences, about 27% seen once; the top ten hold over 3.5%. These same data were also listed under a study on T cells of mothers and their children.

The specimen was blood. These receptor sequences come from a boy younger than 10 in good health.

This clonotype was seen a few times. V and J are TRBV6-1 and TRBJ2-5, with TRBD1 identical over 8 bases. The germline V gene has CDR1 MNHNS and CDR2 SASEGT. The CDR3 extends over 13 amino acids. Trimming at V came to 8 bases and at J to 6 bases, leaving 8 bases not matched to a gene. CDR3 residues: CASGDRGWKTQYF. As DNA, the CDR3 is TGTGCCAGCGGAGACAGGGGCTGGAAGACCCAGTACTTC.

The rearrangement joins TRBV6-6 to TRBJ2-3; possibly TRBD1 for D (6 bases). The ends were cut back, 7 bases at V and 9 bases at J, with 20 bases in the middle. CDR1 is MNHNY, CDR2 SVGAGI, per germline (reference sequence). This CDR3 has 14 residues. This chain's CDR3 is CASKGVETGSTQYF. In nucleotides, the CDR3 is TGTGCCAGCAAGGGGGTGGAGACCGGGTCCACGCAGTATTTT.

Concerning this clonotype itself: Because the CDR3 is missing its conserved closing phenylalanine or tryptophan, this is likely a read error. The chain has TRBV6-5 and TRBJ1-6; 8 positions agree with TRBD1. The CDR3 has 14 amino acids. Germline V gene lookup returns CDR1 MNHEY and CDR2 SVGAGI. Unmatched junction bases numbered 4, after V lost 4 bases and J lost 8 bases. The CDR3 protein is CASSLTGAHSPLHS. CDR3 nucleotides: TGTGCCAGCAGTTTGACAGGGGCACATTCACCCCTCCACTCT.

The V gene is TRBV7-9, the J gene TRBJ1-1; the D is unclear. In germline, CDR1 is SEHNR, CDR2 FQNEAQ (reference sequence). Trimming removed 2 bases at V and 4 bases at J, with 11 bases between. The CDR3 runs to 14 residues. CDR3 coding DNA: TGTGCCAGCAGCTTATCCGAATGGGGCACTGAAGCTTTCTTT. Residues: CASSLSEWGTEAFF. The complete variable domain, with remaining parts taken from reference TRBV7-9 and TRBJ1-1, reads DTGVSQNPRHKITKRGQNVTFRCDPISEHNRLYWYRQTLGQGPEFLTYFQNEAQLEKSRLLSDRFSAERPKGSFSTLEIQRTEQGDSAMYLCASSLSEWGTEAFFGQGTRLTVV.

V usage is TRBV14 and J usage is TRBJ1-1; D is unresolved. The CDR3 covers 13 residues. The V and J ends lost 0 bases and 5 bases respectively, with 7 bases between them. The germline CDR1 and CDR2 sequences are SGHDN and FVKESK. The CDR3 loop reads CASSQEAFTEAFF. The CDR3 DNA follows: TGTGCCAGCAGCCAAGAGGCCTTTACTGAAGCTTTCTTT.

This clonotype was seen a handful of times. The rearrangement joins TRBV3-1 to TRBJ2-5, with 13 positions matching TRBD2. The CDR3 runs 16 residues. Germline V gene lookup returns CDR1 LGHDT and CDR2 YNNKEL (reference sequence). J lost 5 bases, V lost 4 bases, and 7 bases had no gene match. The CDR3 bases are TGTGCCAGCAGCCGCACGGGACTAGCGGGGAAGGAGACCCAGTACTTC. Translating gives CASSRTGLAGKETQYF.

The chain joins TRBV6-2 or TRBV6-3 to TRBJ2-5, with D tentatively TRBD2 (5 bases). Germline CDR1 MNHEY, CDR2 SVGEGT. V lost 6 bases and J lost 5, with 25 bases in between. The CDR3 is made up of 17 amino acids. The CDR3 nucleotides are TGTGCCAGCAGCTCGGGCTGGTTAGCGAGGTTCGAGGAGACCCAGTACTTC. The encoded protein is CASSSGWLARFEETQYF.

The chain joins TRBV16 to TRBJ2-5; 12 nucleotides agree with TRBD2. The J call may be incorrect, as the DNA end agrees better with TRBJ2-1. The CDR3 loop spans 14 amino acids. Germline CDR1 KGHSY, CDR2 FQNENV. CDR3 sequence: CASSPTSGSNEQFF. The DNA of the CDR3 is TGTGCCAGCAGCCCGACTAGCGGGAGTAATGAGCAGTTCTTC.

This clonotype was observed a handful of times. This chain links TRBV20-1 with TRBJ2-2; a possible D gene is TRBD2 (7 bases). The CDR3 covers 14 residues. Germline V gene lookup returns CDR1 DFQATT and CDR2 SNEGSKA (reference sequence). V lost 5 bases, J lost 7 bases, and 17 bases lay in between. The CDR3 sequence is CSAAEGGASGELFF. Written as DNA, the CDR3 is TGCAGTGCTGCAGAGGGGGGGGCCAGCGGGGAGCTGTTTTTT.

At least ten counts were recorded for this clonotype. This chain joins TRBV7-9 and TRBJ2-1; D is uncertain. The CDR3 sequence is 11 residues long. Trimming took 1 base from V and 5 from J, leaving 0 bases between them. CDR1 SEHNR and CDR2 FQNEAQ come from the germline V gene (reference sequence). CDR3 coding DNA: TGTGCCAGCAGCTTAGACAATGAGCAGTTCTTC. Encoded protein: CASSLDNEQFF.

This sequence joins TRBV3-1 and TRBJ1-4, with D tentatively TRBD1 (5 bases). CDR3 length: 14 amino acids. Trimming pared 8 bases from V and 8 bases from J, leaving 18 bases between. In germline, CDR1 is LGHDT, CDR2 YNNKEL (reference sequence). In DNA, the CDR3 is TGTGCCAGCGGGAAACAGGATTCGAGGGAAAAACTGTTTTTT. Its translation: CASGKQDSREKLFF.

The rearrangement links TRBV12-3 or TRBV12-4 to TRBJ2-3; D not resolved. Between the trimmed V and J ends, which lost 4 bases and 7 bases, there was a span of 9 bases. The CDR3 totals 12 residues. In DNA form, the CDR3 reads TGTGCCAGCAGTTCGACGTCAAATACGCAGTATTTT. Protein sequence: CASSSTSNTQYF.

The chain carries TRBV6-1 and TRBJ2-1; no definite D call. CDR1 is MNHNS and CDR2 is SASEGT in the germline V gene. The V and J ends lost 3 bases and 12 bases respectively, with 9 bases between them. The CDR3 runs to 11 residues. The CDR3 loop is CASSDSFRQFF. The CDR3 DNA sequence: TGTGCCAGCAGTGACTCCTTTAGGCAGTTCTTC.

The chain joins TRBV24-1 to TRBJ1-3; maybe TRBD1 (6 bases). With 4 bases removed from V and 1 base from J, the gap between germline ends came to 19 bases. The CDR3 is 18 residues long. Germline V gene lookup returns CDR1 KGHDR and CDR2 SFDVKD. CDR3 residues: CATSDPNGGALSGNTIYF. DNA for the CDR3: TGTGCCACCAGTGACCCGAACGGGGGCGCATTGTCTGGAAACACCATATATTTT.

The chain is built from TRBV5-5 and TRBJ2-7, with D possibly called TRBD1 or TRBD2 (6 bases each). Trimming shortened V by 4 bases and J by 3 bases, and 17 bases separated the two germline ends. CDR3 length: 15 residues. CDR1 is SGHKS and CDR2 is YYEKEE in the germline V gene (reference sequence). CDR3 in DNA: TGTGCCAGCAGCAGGGGGGTGAGAACCCACTACGAGCAGTACTTC. Its protein product is CASSRGVRTHYEQYF.

The chain has TRBV5-1 and TRBJ1-6, with TRBD1 matching 8 bases. CDR1 SGHRS and CDR2 YFSETQ come from the germline V gene. This CDR3 has 16 residues. V lost 0 bases to trimming and J lost 7 bases; unmatched junction nucleotides: 6. The CDR3 region is CASSLAAGGSNSPLHF. In DNA, the CDR3 is TGCGCCAGCAGCTTGGCGGCAGGGGGCTCCAATTCACCCCTCCACTTT.

This clonotype was observed a handful of times. This rearrangement joins TRBV5-5 to TRBJ2-2; 10 bases match TRBD2. Germline CDR1 reads SGHKS; CDR2 reads YYEKEE (reference sequence). Trimming removed 4 bases from V and 1 base from J; junction bases left unmatched: 1. The CDR3 runs to 15 residues. The CDR3 here is CASSGLAVNTGELFF. CDR3 nucleotides: TGTGCCAGCAGCGGACTAGCGGTGAACACCGGGGAGCTGTTTTTT.

V usage is TRBV6-2 or TRBV6-3 and J usage is TRBJ1-5; a weak D match, TRBD1 (6 bases). The V and J ends lost 4 bases and 5 bases respectively, with 12 bases between them. The CDR3 consists of 14 residues. The germline gives CDR1 MNHEY, CDR2 SVGEGT. DNA of the CDR3: TGTGCCAGCAGTTCCGCAGGGGTTTATCAGCCCCAGCATTTT. This sequence encodes CASSSAGVYQPQHF.

The DNA for the CDR3 is TGCAGCGTCGCGCAACAGGGAGCCCAGAAGGGCTATGGCTACACCTTC. It translates to CSVAQQGAQKGYGYTF. This rearrangement joins TRBV29-1 to TRBJ1-2, with D maybe TRBD1 (6 bases). Between the trimmed V and J ends, which lost 6 bases and 4 bases, there was a span of 24 bases. This CDR3 is built from 16 residues. CDR1 is SQVTM and CDR2 is ANQGSEA in the germline V gene.

In this sample, this clonotype turned up a few times. The conserved phenylalanine or tryptophan normally closing the CDR3 is absent here, so this likely arose from a read error. The genes are TRBV7-9 and TRBJ1-4, with D possibly TRBD1 on 6 matching bases. Germline V gene data show CDR1 as SEHNR and CDR2 as FQNEAQ (reference sequence). Between the trimmed V and J ends, which lost 0 bases and 3 bases, there was a span of 11 bases. The CDR3 totals 16 residues. This chain's CDR3 is CASSLAAAGANEKLFS. For the CDR3, the DNA is TGTGCCAGCAGCTTAGCGGCGGCAGGGGCTAATGAAAAACTGTTTTCT.

The chain combines TRBV7-6 with TRBJ2-5, with D maybe TRBD2 (6 bases). CDR1 and CDR2 from the germline V gene are SGHVS and FNYEAQ. The CDR3 is 15 amino acids. V dropped 5 bases and J dropped 3 bases, with 16 bases sitting between them. CDR3 nucleotide sequence: TGTGCCAGCAGCCGAGGTCTCGGGGGTGAAGAGACCCAGTACTTC. This translates into CASSRGLGGEETQYF. The whole variable domain, remainder taken from reference TRBV7-6 and TRBJ2-5, is GAGVSQSPRYKVTKRGQDVALRCDPISGHVSLYWYRQALGQGPEFLTYFNYEAQQDKSGLPNDRFSAERPEGSISTLTIQRTEQRDSAMYRCASSRGLGGEETQYFGPGTRLLVL.

The chain has TRBV4-3 and TRBJ2-7; TRBD1 matches at 7 bases. CDR3 size: 15 residues. Germline V gives CDR1 LGHNA, CDR2 YSLEER. Trimming took 1 base from V and 7 from J; bases not matched to a gene: 10. The CDR3 DNA reads TGCGCCAGCAGCCAAGCCCCCAGGGGGAGCGAGGAGCAGTACTTC. Its translation is CASSQAPRGSEEQYF.

This clonotype occurred once. This rearrangement joins TRBV6-1 to TRBJ2-2; D may be TRBD1 (5 bases). Trimming took off 6 bases at V and 6 bases at J, with 17 bases between the two ends. The CDR3 covers 15 residues. Germline CDR1 reads MNHNS; CDR2 reads SASEGT. The CDR3 loop is CASSKWGHEAGELFF. CDR3 in DNA: TGTGCCAGCAGCAAATGGGGCCACGAGGCCGGGGAGCTGTTTTTT.

This chain links TRBV27 with TRBJ2-3; D gene unclear. The germline V and J ends were trimmed by 6 bases and 2 bases, with 12 bases remaining between them. Germline V gene lookup returns CDR1 MNHEY and CDR2 SMNVEV (reference sequence). CDR3 length equals 14 residues. The CDR3, as DNA: TGTGCCAGCAGGTCCACGTTTCCCACAGATACGCAGTATTTT. Translating it yields CASRSTFPTDTQYF.